This is a list of T cell receptor beta chains from one sample in a study of OX40 agonist ivuxolimab in advanced cancers. This table comes from immunoSEQ multiplex PCR, and its TCRdb copy is limited to in-frame clones, with some not included. This sample has roughly 59,000 clones, with approximately 88% found just once. The sequencing here drew on CD4+ or CD8+ T cells sorted from blood, taken in a trial of the OX40 agonist ivuxolimab. All receptors come from an adult with an advanced solid tumor such as melanoma, head and neck, liver or kidney cancer. Both conserved end residues are part of each CDR3. The order of the fields is clone size, D gene, J gene, V gene, CDR3 protein, CDR3 DNA. A D gene is named only where the DNA matches it firmly. The size field is filled for only some rows; it gives once, few, many or a size class.

>NA|TRBD2|TRBJ2-3|TRBV28
CASSPPGTRQASTDTQYF
TGTGCCAGCAGCCCTCCCGGGACTAGGCAAGCTAGCACAGATACGCAGTATTTT
>NA|TRBD1|TRBJ1-6|TRBV28
CASWTGTGSPLHF
TGTGCCAGCTGGACAGGGACCGGTTCACCCCTCCACTTT
>NA|TRBD1|TRBJ1-6|TRBV7-2
CASSLVQGANSPLHF
TGTGCCAGCAGCTTAGTACAGGGGGCTAATTCACCCCTCCACTTT
>NA|NA|TRBJ1-1|TRBV28
CASSLKVGTEAFF
TGTGCCAGCAGTTTAAAGGTGGGAACTGAAGCTTTCTTT
>NA|NA|TRBJ2-7|TRBV11-2
CASSAGRSSSYEQYF
TGTGCCAGCAGCGCAGGCAGGTCTAGCTCCTACGAGCAGTACTTC
>NA|NA|TRBJ2-1|TRBV19
CASTGLAPYNEQFF
TGTGCCAGCACAGGGTTGGCCCCCTACAATGAGCAGTTCTTC
>NA|NA|TRBJ1-3|TRBV4-3
CASSPGASGNTIYF
TGCGCCAGCAGCCCGGGGGCCTCTGGAAACACCATATATTTT
>once|NA|TRBJ2-7|TRBV30
CAWSVQGNEQYF
TGTGCCTGGAGTGTACAGGGAAACGAGCAGTACTTC
>few|NA|TRBJ1-2|TRBV6-5
CASSYHKLDYGYTF
TGTGCCAGCAGTTACCACAAGTTGGACTATGGCTACACCTTC
>few|TRBD1|TRBJ2-7|TRBV14
CASSQGKGQLYEQYF
TGTGCCAGCAGCCAAGGAAAGGGACAGCTATACGAGCAGTACTTC
>NA|NA|TRBJ2-3|TRBV5-1
CASSKGAGSADTQYF
TGCGCCAGCAGCAAGGGTGCGGGTTCCGCTGATACGCAGTATTTT
>NA|NA|TRBJ1-3|TRBV25-1
CASSEGYGALGNTIYF
TGTGCCAGCAGTGAGGGGTACGGGGCTCTGGGAAACACCATATATTTT
>NA|NA|TRBJ2-2|TRBV28
CASSLSYGPGNTGELFF
TGTGCCAGCAGTTTATCGTATGGACCCGGCAACACCGGGGAGCTGTTTTTT
>NA|NA|TRBJ1-4|TRBV25-1
CASSAPGTNEKLFF
TGTGCCAGCAGTGCCCCGGGGACCAATGAAAAACTGTTTTTT
>NA|TRBD1|TRBJ1-2|TRBV7-9
CASSLGGTGFLRAGYTF
TGTGCCAGCAGCTTAGGGGGGACAGGGTTTCTACGTGCTGGCTACACCTTC
>NA|NA|TRBJ2-1|TRBV5-4
CASSPDSLRVNEQFF
TGTGCCAGCAGCCCGGACAGCTTAAGGGTCAATGAGCAGTTCTTC
>NA|TRBD2|TRBJ2-1|TRBV6-1
CASSEYANPTWEGFF
TGTGCCAGCAGTGAATACGCAAACCCAACCTGGGAGGGGTTCTTC
>NA|TRBD1|TRBJ2-7|TRBV28
CASSSPGQGGPYEQYF
TGTGCCAGCAGTTCACCGGGACAGGGAGGGCCCTACGAGCAGTACTTC
>NA|NA|TRBJ1-5|TRBV6-6
CASSYTGTGNQPQHF
TGTGCCAGCAGTTACACCGGGACTGGCAATCAGCCCCAGCATTTT
>NA|TRBD1|TRBJ2-1|TRBV28
CASSPRAGGSYNEQFF
TGTGCCAGCAGTCCCCGGGCAGGGGGCTCCTACAATGAGCAGTTCTTC
>NA|NA|TRBJ1-1|TRBV11-3
CASSLIGGNTEAFF
TGTGCCAGCAGTCTAATCGGGGGGAACACTGAAGCTTTCTTT
>NA|NA|TRBJ1-5|TRBV7-8
CASSFQGYSNQPQHF
TGTGCCAGCAGCTTCCAGGGGTATAGCAATCAGCCCCAGCATTTT
>few|NA|TRBJ1-6|TRBV28
CASSLNLLSSPLHF
TGTGCCAGCAGTTTGAATCTACTGAGTTCACCCCTCCACTTT
>NA|NA|TRBJ1-5|TRBV15
CATSEGQVSNQPQHF
TGTGCCACCAGCGAAGGGCAGGTTAGCAATCAGCCCCAGCATTTT
>NA|NA|TRBJ2-7|TRBV7-2
CASSLWQAYEQYF
TGTGCCAGCAGCTTATGGCAGGCCTACGAGCAGTACTTC
>NA|NA|TRBJ1-2|TRBV7-8
CASSGSLGLTGYTF
TGTGCCAGCAGCGGAAGTCTTGGGTTGACGGGCTACACCTTC
>NA|TRBD1|TRBJ1-1|TRBV5-8
CASSLAEQGAVNTEAFF
TGTGCCAGCAGCTTGGCGGAGCAGGGGGCTGTGAACACTGAAGCTTTCTTT
>NA|TRBD2|TRBJ2-3|TRBV2
CASRTGTSGYLSTDTQYF
TGTGCCAGCAGAACCGGGACTAGCGGATACCTTAGCACAGATACGCAGTATTTT
>NA|NA|TRBJ1-2|TRBV28
CASSLGAVYGYTF
TGTGCCAGCAGTTTAGGGGCGGTCTATGGCTACACCTTC
>NA|NA|TRBJ1-6|TRBV7-2
CASSLGLSNSPLHF
TGTGCCAGCAGCTTAGGACTAAGTAATTCACCCCTCCACTTT
>NA|NA|TRBJ1-2|TRBV6-5
CASSPTGSADYGYTF
TGTGCCAGCAGCCCTACAGGATCCGCAGACTATGGCTACACCTTC
>NA|NA|TRBJ1-3|TRBV2
CASSGPGGRQGNTIYF
TGTGCCAGCAGTGGCCCGGGGGGAAGACAGGGAAACACCATATATTTT
>NA|TRBD2|TRBJ2-2|TRBV2
CASRRIAGGPGELFF
TGTGCCAGCAGGAGAATAGCGGGGGGTCCCGGGGAGCTGTTTTTT
>NA|TRBD2|TRBJ2-5|TRBV30
CAWSPGAGAWGTQYF
TGTGCCTGGAGTCCCGGGGCGGGAGCCTGGGGGACCCAGTACTTC
>NA|NA|TRBJ2-5|TRBV14
CASSGSGVETQYF
TGTGCCAGCAGCGGTTCTGGGGTAGAGACCCAGTACTTC
>NA|TRBD1|TRBJ1-2|TRBV5-4
CASSFMTGNYGYTF
TGTGCCAGCAGCTTTATGACAGGGAACTATGGCTACACCTTC
>once|NA|TRBJ1-2|TRBV28
CASIDRAGANYGYTF
TGTGCCAGCATCGATAGGGCCGGGGCTAACTATGGCTACACCTTC
>NA|NA|TRBJ2-7|TRBV7-2
CASSLVPGLGSYEQYF
TGTGCCAGCAGCTTAGTACCCGGGTTGGGATCCTACGAGCAGTACTTC